The 21 T cell receptor beta chains given below trace back to one sample, sequenced in a study of a mutant IDH1 vaccine in newly diagnosed glioma. Time point specified: week 5, during vaccination. Topical imiquimod accompanied each vaccine dose, which consisted of 300 ug of mutant IDH1 20-mer peptide. This table comes from immunoSEQ multiplex PCR, and its TCRdb copy is limited to in-frame clones, with some not included. Among about 50,000 clones listed, roughly 80% were seen once. For these TCRs, the target antigens are not known. Specimen: PBMCs, collected from a glioma patient whose treatment included an IDH1 peptide vaccine. These receptors originate from a woman aged 50 to 65 with glioma.

This chain uses TRBV15 with TRBJ1-4; perhaps TRBD1 as D (5 bases). V lost 0 bases, J lost 5 bases, and 10 bases lay in between. The CDR3 totals 15 residues. Germline lookup yields CDR1 LNHNV and CDR2 YYDKDF (reference sequence). In nucleotides, the CDR3 is TGTGCCACCAGCAGAGATAAGGGGTCAAATGAAAAACTGTTTTTT. This codes for CATSRDKGSNEKLFF. Full variable domain (rest looked up from reference TRBV15 and TRBJ1-4): DAMVIQNPRYQVTQFGKPVTLSCSQTLNHNVMYWYQQKSSQAPKLLFHYYDKDFNNEADTPDNFQSRRPNTSFCFLDIRSPGLGDTAMYLCATSRDKGSNEKLFFGSGTQLSVL.

This chain uses TRBV11-3 with TRBJ2-1, with D unclear. The CDR3 is 13 residues long. From germline, CDR1 is SGHNT and CDR2 YENEEA. V was pared by 3 bases and J by 7 bases, with 10 bases between. CDR3 amino acids: CASSLGIWNEQFF. CDR3 nucleotide sequence: TGTGCCAGCAGCTTGGGGATATGGAATGAGCAGTTCTTC.

The chain employs TRBV6-5 and TRBJ2-1; D may correspond to TRBD1 or TRBD2 (5 bases each). The CDR3 is made up of 15 amino acids. Between the trimmed V and J ends, which lost 0 bases and 4 bases, there was a span of 10 bases. Germline loops: CDR1 MNHEY, CDR2 SVGAGI. The CDR3 loop reads CASSYSGTDYNEQFF. CDR3 DNA sequence: TGTGCCAGCAGTTACTCAGGGACCGATTACAATGAGCAGTTCTTC.

The DNA of the CDR3 is TGTGCCAGCAGCCCTTTGGAGGCTGAAGCTTTCTTT. Encoded protein: CASSPLEAEAFF. This chain joins TRBV7-9 and TRBJ1-1; D gene ambiguous. With 5 bases removed from V and 6 bases from J, the gap between germline ends came to 10 bases. Germline lookup yields CDR1 SEHNR and CDR2 FQNEAQ (reference sequence). CDR3 size: 12 residues.

The chain employs TRBV27 and TRBJ1-4, with TRBD1 matching over 7 bases. Germline loops: CDR1 MNHEY, CDR2 SMNVEV (reference sequence). The CDR3 is made up of 14 amino acids. The V segment lost 5 bases and the J segment 0 bases; nucleotides outside the gene matches: 0. The CDR3 here is CASSTGATNEKLFF. The CDR3 DNA reads TGTGCCAGCAGTACAGGGGCAACTAATGAAAAACTGTTTTTT.

This clone was observed a few times. The chain recombines TRBV6-5 with TRBJ2-2; the D is unclear. The CDR3 extends over 15 amino acids. Germline V CDR1 and CDR2: MNHEY, SVGAGI. Between the trimmed V and J ends, which lost 2 bases and 0 bases, there was a span of 7 bases. CDR3 sequence: CASSYGAANTGELFF. CDR3 coding DNA: TGTGCCAGCAGTTACGGTGCCGCGAACACCGGGGAGCTGTTTTTT.

This clone was observed a few times. The genes are TRBV9 and TRBJ1-1; D remains ambiguous. Deletions cut 3 bases from V and 4 bases from J, with 13 bases between. Germline CDR1 is SGDLS and CDR2 is YYNGEE. The CDR3 totals 14 residues. Written as DNA, the CDR3 is TGTGCCAGCAGCGCCACGACGGGTTTCACTGAAGCTTTCTTT. Protein: CASSATTGFTEAFF.

The rearrangement joins TRBV29-1 to TRBJ1-1; possibly TRBD1 for D (5 bases). V lost 0 bases and J 7 bases, leaving 18 bases between the germline ends. Per the germline V gene, CDR1 is SQVTM and CDR2 is ANQGSEA. This CDR3 has 15 residues. CDR3: CSVEDLGRGRNEAFF. In DNA, the CDR3 is TGCAGCGTTGAAGACCTCGGTAGGGGAAGGAATGAAGCTTTCTTT.

The chain has TRBV5-1 and TRBJ2-5, with D perhaps matching TRBD2 (6 bases). V dropped 3 bases and J dropped 3 bases, with 6 bases sitting between them. The CDR3 consists of 12 residues. Germline V gene sequence: CDR1 SGHRS, CDR2 YFSETQ. This CDR3 is CASSWGEETQYF. The CDR3 bases are TGCGCCAGCAGCTGGGGGGAAGAGACCCAGTACTTC.

The J gene is TRBJ2-7, the V gene TRBV7-6, with 8 bases aligning to TRBD2. V lost 4 bases, J lost 3 bases, and 2 bases stayed unmatched. The CDR3 extends over 13 amino acids. The germline gives CDR1 SGHVS, CDR2 FNYEAQ. CDR3 amino acids: CASSSGGGYEQYF. The CDR3, as DNA: TGTGCCAGCAGCTCCGGGGGGGGCTACGAGCAGTACTTC.

The chain carries TRBV27 and TRBJ1-1; D gene uncertain. This CDR3 has 14 residues. The V and J ends lost 7 bases and 3 bases respectively, with 15 bases between them. Germline CDR1 is MNHEY and CDR2 is SMNVEV (reference sequence). CDR3 sequence: CASKRNDADTEAFF. CDR3 nucleotide sequence: TGTGCCAGCAAGAGGAACGATGCGGACACTGAAGCTTTCTTT.

This sequence joins TRBV28 and TRBJ2-2; D may match TRBD1 or TRBD2 (5 bases each). The germline V gene has CDR1 MDHEN and CDR2 SYDVKM. The CDR3 extends over 12 amino acids. V lost 2 bases, J lost 12 bases, and 10 bases lay in between. The chain's CDR3 is CASSLLGTQLFF. The CDR3 coding sequence is TGTGCCAGCAGTTTACTAGGGACCCAGCTGTTTTTT.

The chain joins TRBV6-5 to TRBJ1-1; no reliable D call. The CDR3 has 15 residues. Looked up from germline, CDR1 is MNHEY and CDR2 is SVGAGI. V was shortened by 5 bases and J by 1 base, with 14 bases between the two germline ends. This chain's CDR3 is CASSRAVLKNTEAFF. The CDR3 DNA follows: TGTGCCAGCAGTAGAGCAGTCTTGAAGAACACTGAAGCTTTCTTT.

The chain joins TRBV11-2 to TRBJ1-6, with D perhaps matching TRBD1 (6 bases). V was cut by 6 bases and J by 9 bases, with 18 bases left in between. Germline lookup yields CDR1 SGHAT and CDR2 FQNNGV. CDR3 size: 15 residues. CDR3 nucleotide sequence: TGTGCCAGCAGTTTAAGCGGGTCCAGGGGTTCACCCCTCCACTTT. Amino acids: CASSLSGSRGSPLHF.

The V call is TRBV5-1, the J call TRBJ1-1, with TRBD1 matching over 8 bases. CDR3 size: 13 residues. V lost 9 bases and J lost 3; bases outside the gene matches: 7. Germline V gene sequence: CDR1 SGHRS, CDR2 YFSETQ. The CDR3: CATSKTGDTEAFF. DNA for the CDR3: TGCGCCACCTCCAAGACAGGGGACACTGAAGCTTTCTTT.

The chain carries TRBV6-4 and TRBJ1-6, with a weak D call TRBD1 (5 bases). Trimming took off 2 bases at V and 8 bases at J, with 13 bases between the two ends. CDR3 length: 15 amino acids. The V gene's germline CDR1 is MRHNA and CDR2 SNTAGT. Here the CDR3 reads CASSDKGTGYSPLHF. The CDR3 DNA is TGTGCCAGCAGTGACAAAGGGACCGGCTATTCACCCCTCCACTTT.

The chain couples TRBV28 to TRBJ1-2; D is ambiguous. The CDR3 totals 12 residues. V was clipped by 7 bases and J by 13 bases, with 19 bases between them. The germline V gene has CDR1 MDHEN and CDR2 SYDVKM. In DNA form, the CDR3 reads TGTGCCAGCACCCTATCCCGGGTACCTTCCACCTTC. Translating gives CASTLSRVPSTF.

This clone was recorded once. The chain couples TRBV27 to TRBJ1-6, with no clear D. Germline CDR1 reads MNHEY; CDR2 reads SMNVEV (reference sequence). Trimming took 2 bases from V and 5 from J, leaving 7 bases between them. There are 14 residues in the CDR3. The CDR3 nucleotides are TGTGCCAGCAGTTTAAATCGCGATAATTCACCCCTCCACTTT. This encodes CASSLNRDNSPLHF.

V gene TRBV19 combines with J gene TRBJ1-2; 7 bases align to TRBD1. Germline V gene lookup returns CDR1 LNHDA and CDR2 SQIVND (reference sequence). The CDR3 has 15 residues. Trimming took 5 bases from V and 7 from J; bases not matched to a gene: 13. The chain's CDR3 is CASSAAADRVAGYTF. The CDR3, as DNA: TGTGCCAGTAGTGCGGCGGCCGACAGGGTAGCTGGCTACACCTTC.

The chain is built from TRBV11-3 and TRBJ2-1, with unresolved D. V lost 4 bases and J lost 2, with 15 bases in between. The CDR3 runs 16 residues. The germline CDR1 and CDR2 sequences are SGHNT and YENEEA. The CDR3 DNA reads TGTGCCAGCAGCTCCCTAACCATGGCACCCTACAATGAGCAGTTCTTC. Its translation is CASSSLTMAPYNEQFF.

The chain recombines TRBV2 with TRBJ1-2; no clear D. Looked up from germline, CDR1 is SNHLY and CDR2 is FYNNEI. V was clipped by 0 bases and J by 7 bases, with 12 bases between them. This CDR3 comprises 14 residues. CDR3 sequence: CASSEARLGGGYTF. The CDR3 DNA reads as TGTGCCAGCAGTGAAGCACGCCTCGGAGGTGGCTACACCTTC.